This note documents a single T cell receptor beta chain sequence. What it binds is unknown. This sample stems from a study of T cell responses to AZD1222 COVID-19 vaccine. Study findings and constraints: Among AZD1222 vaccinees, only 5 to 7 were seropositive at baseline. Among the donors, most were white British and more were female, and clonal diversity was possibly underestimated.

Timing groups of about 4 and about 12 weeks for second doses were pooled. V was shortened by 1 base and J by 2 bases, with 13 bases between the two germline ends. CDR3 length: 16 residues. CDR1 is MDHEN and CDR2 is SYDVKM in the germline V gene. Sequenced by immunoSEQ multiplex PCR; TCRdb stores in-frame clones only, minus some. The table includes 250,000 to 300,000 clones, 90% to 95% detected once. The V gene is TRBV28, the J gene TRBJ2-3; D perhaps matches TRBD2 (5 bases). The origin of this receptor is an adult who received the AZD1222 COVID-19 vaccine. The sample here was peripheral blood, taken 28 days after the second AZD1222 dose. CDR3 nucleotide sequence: TGTGCCAGCAGTTTATCTGCTAGCAAAGCCACAGATACGCAGTATTTT. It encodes CASSLSASKATDTQYF.